The 28 T cell receptor beta chains below come from one sample, sequenced in a study of blood T cell repertoires in COVID-19 (dated by TCRdb to the early 2020s). Receptors were amplified or captured by the immunoSEQ multiplex PCR assay. What TCRdb holds here is the immuneACCESS table cut down to in-frame rearrangements. Part of the clones is not present; checked against another copy, under half of the missing clones reflect an unresolved V gene, and the others are unexplained. The sample profile shows about 210,000 clones; approximately 81% of them were found once. In total, the top ten clones hold about 8.9% of the sample. Sequencing used PBMCs or T cells enriched from blood (not recorded which). All receptors derive from a woman aged 45-59 years with acute COVID-19.

The J gene is TRBJ2-7, the V gene TRBV4-3; D perhaps matches TRBD2 (6 bases). Germline CDR1 is LGHNA and CDR2 is YSLEER. V was cut by 0 bases and J by 4 bases, with 16 bases left in between. The length of the CDR3 is 16 residues. The chain's CDR3 is CASSQDPTGVGYEQYF. CDR3 DNA: TGCGCCAGCAGCCAAGATCCCACGGGAGTGGGTTACGAGCAGTACTTC.

V usage is TRBV7-9 and J usage is TRBJ2-4; a possible D gene is TRBD2 (5 bases). The CDR3 extends over 13 amino acids. Trimming shortened V by 8 bases and J by 4 bases, and 12 bases separated the two germline ends. The germline gives CDR1 SEHNR, CDR2 FQNEAQ (reference sequence). CDR3 nucleotides: TGTGCCAGCGGCATAGGCGGGAAAAACATTCAGTACTTC. Its translation: CASGIGGKNIQYF.

The J gene is TRBJ1-4, the V gene TRBV27, with D uncertain. CDR1 and CDR2 from the germline V gene are MNHEY and SMNVEV (reference sequence). There are 14 residues in the CDR3. Trimming removed 5 bases from V and 8 bases from J, with 15 bases in between. The chain's CDR3 is CASSIRSIGEKLFF. In nucleotides, the CDR3 is TGTGCCAGCAGTATAAGGTCCATCGGGGAAAAACTGTTTTTT.

The chain uses TRBV6-1 and TRBJ1-6, with TRBD1 identical over 7 bases. This CDR3 region has 16 residues. V lost 3 bases and J lost 9; bases outside the gene matches: 11. Germline V gene data show CDR1 as MNHNS and CDR2 as SASEGT. CDR3 in amino acids: CASSEPKQGYRSPLHF. In nucleotides, the CDR3 is TGTGCCAGCAGTGAGCCTAAACAGGGGTATCGTTCACCCCTCCACTTT.

The V gene is TRBV28, the J gene TRBJ2-1; TRBD2 agrees at 13 bases. V was pared by 10 bases and J by 7 bases, with 16 bases of the junction left unmatched. CDR3 size: 17 residues. Germline V CDR1 and CDR2: MDHEN, SYDVKM. The CDR3 loop is CATEGVRLAGGGNEQFF. The CDR3 DNA reads as TGTGCCACCGAAGGGGTCCGACTAGCGGGAGGTGGGAATGAGCAGTTCTTC.

The genes are TRBV19 and TRBJ2-1, with D possibly being TRBD2 (5 bases). The CDR3 is 17 residues long. Deletions cut 6 bases from V and 3 bases from J, with 21 bases between. CDR1 is LNHDA and CDR2 is SQIVND in the germline V gene (reference sequence). The CDR3 region is CASSDPAGGNHYNEQFF. The CDR3 nucleotides are TGTGCCAGTAGCGACCCAGCCGGAGGTAACCACTACAATGAGCAGTTCTTC.

The chain combines TRBV2 with TRBJ2-7, with D uncertain. Germline V gene data show CDR1 as SNHLY and CDR2 as FYNNEI. V shed 4 bases and J shed 8 bases, with 15 bases lying between them. This CDR3 has 13 amino acids. CDR3 nucleotides: TGTGCCAGCAGTGTAAACCAATCTACGAAGCAGTACTTC. It translates to CASSVNQSTKQYF.

Regarding this clone: Other nucleotide sequences in the sample specify the same CDR3. The J gene is TRBJ2-7, the V gene TRBV3-1 (or the pseudogene TRBV3-2), with 11 bases aligning to TRBD2. CDR3 length equals 14 residues. Germline V CDR1 and CDR2: LGHDT, YNNKEL (reference sequence). V lost 4 bases to trimming and J lost 1 base; unmatched junction nucleotides: 0. The CDR3 protein is CASSRTSGSYEQYF. The CDR3 DNA follows: TGTGCCAGCAGCCGGACTAGCGGGTCCTACGAGCAGTACTTC.

The chain employs TRBV5-1 and TRBJ2-2; no definite D call. The germline V gene encodes CDR1 SGHRS and CDR2 YFSETQ. Trimming left V 0 bases short and J 5 bases short, with 5 bases between. The CDR3 is 13 amino acids. CDR3 DNA: TGCGCCAGCAGCTTGGTACAGACCGGGGAGCTGTTTTTT. Its protein is CASSLVQTGELFF.

As to this clone: In the same sample, other DNA sequences code for this CDR3. The genes are TRBV30 and TRBJ1-5; a weak D match, TRBD1 (6 bases). This CDR3 has 13 residues. Germline assignment: CDR1 GTSNPN and CDR2 SVGIG (reference sequence). Deletions cut 3 bases from V and 4 bases from J, with 10 bases between. This chain's CDR3 is CAWSSQGNQPQHF. CDR3 DNA sequence: TGTGCCTGGAGCTCACAGGGAAATCAGCCCCAGCATTTT.

This chain uses TRBV7-2 with TRBJ1-5, with D perhaps TRBD1 (6 bases). V was cut by 4 bases and J by 1 base, with 11 bases left in between. CDR1 SGHTA and CDR2 FQGNSA come from the germline V gene. This CDR3 contains 15 residues. CDR3 in amino acids: CASSSFRGSNQPQHF. The CDR3 nucleotides read TGTGCCAGCAGCTCATTCAGGGGAAGCAATCAGCCCCAGCATTTT. Full variable domain (missing parts from reference TRBV7-2 and TRBJ1-5): GAGVSQSPSNKVTEKGKDVELRCDPISGHTALYWYRQSLGQGLEFLIYFQGNSAPDKSGLPSDRFSAERTGGSVSTLTIQRTQQEDSAVYLCASSSFRGSNQPQHFGDGTRLSIL.

The gene calls are TRBV9 and TRBJ2-7; 7 bases align to TRBD2. The CDR3 is 15 residues long. V gave up 3 bases and J gave up 6 bases; unmatched junction bases: 12. The germline CDR1 and CDR2 sequences are SGDLS and YYNGEE. The CDR3 bases are TGTGCCAGCAGCGCAGCGGGAACCCTTCTCGGCGAGCAGTACTTC. Its protein is CASSAAGTLLGEQYF.

The V and J genes are TRBV5-5 and TRBJ2-5, with D maybe TRBD2 (6 bases). Trimming shortened V by 0 bases and J by 4 bases, and 19 bases separated the two germline ends. This CDR3 has 17 amino acids. The germline gives CDR1 SGHKS, CDR2 YYEKEE (reference sequence). This CDR3 is CASSLAVTGTGRETQYF. The CDR3 DNA is TGTGCCAGCAGCTTGGCGGTGACCGGGACTGGACGAGAGACCCAGTACTTC.

The chain combines TRBV19 with TRBJ2-3, with TRBD1 matching over 7 bases. The V gene's germline CDR1 is LNHDA and CDR2 SQIVND (reference sequence). This CDR3 has 14 amino acids. Unmatched junction bases numbered 7, after V lost 4 bases and J lost 6 bases. This CDR3 reads CASSRQGSSDTQYF. CDR3 nucleotide sequence: TGTGCCAGTAGTAGACAGGGTTCATCGGATACGCAGTATTTT.

This chain joins TRBV7-6 and TRBJ1-6; maybe TRBD1 (6 bases). CDR3 length: 17 amino acids. The germline V and J ends were trimmed by 5 bases and 3 bases, with 17 bases remaining between them. Germline-derived CDR1 and CDR2 are SGHVS and FNYEAQ. Here the CDR3 DNA reads TGTGCCAGCAGCATCTCACAGGGACCGAACTATAATTCACCCCTCCACTTT. Translated, it gives CASSISQGPNYNSPLHF.

The V call is TRBV29-1, the J call TRBJ2-1; 10 bases match TRBD2. V was clipped by 6 bases and J by 5 bases; unmatched bases: 4. The CDR3 has 13 residues. The V gene's germline CDR1 is SQVTM and CDR2 ANQGSEA. The CDR3 loop reads CSVSSGGNNEQFF. The CDR3 DNA reads TGCAGCGTCAGTAGCGGGGGGAACAATGAGCAGTTCTTC.

This chain uses TRBV6-1 with TRBJ2-7; 10 bases line up with TRBD1. With 3 bases clipped from V and 1 base from J, the junction kept 18 bases outside the gene matches. The CDR3 is 20 amino acids. Germline V CDR1 and CDR2: MNHNS, SASEGT. The CDR3: CASSDYKRDRGSFFSYEQYF. In DNA, the CDR3 is TGTGCCAGCAGTGATTATAAAAGGGACAGGGGTTCATTTTTTTCCTACGAGCAGTACTTC.

V gene TRBV6-2 or TRBV6-3 combines with J gene TRBJ1-1, with 9 bases aligning to TRBD1. Germline values: CDR1 MNHEY, CDR2 SVGEGT. Unmatched junction bases numbered 5, after V lost 5 bases and J lost 4 bases. This CDR3 region has 14 residues. For the CDR3, the DNA is TGTGCCAGCAGTCCCGGGACAGGGCGCACTGAAGCTTTCTTT. Translating it yields CASSPGTGRTEAFF.

The chain combines TRBV10-3 with TRBJ1-5; 12 bases line up with TRBD1. Germline V lookup: CDR1 ENHRY, CDR2 SYGVKD. The CDR3 has 17 residues. The J segment lost 6 bases and the V segment lost 2 bases, leaving 8 bases of the junction unmatched. CDR3 bases: TGTGCCATCAGTGAGAGGGCCGGGACAGGGGGCTTTCAGCCCCAGCATTTT. Its translation is CAISERAGTGGFQPQHF.

This clone was detected only once. The genes are TRBV28 and TRBJ2-5; TRBD2 matches at 9 bases. The CDR3 has 16 amino acids. Germline values: CDR1 MDHEN, CDR2 SYDVKM. J lost 2 bases, V lost 5 bases, and 9 bases had no gene match. The CDR3 sequence is CASSPWGSGGQETQYF. The CDR3 DNA reads as TGTGCCAGCAGTCCCTGGGGTAGCGGGGGACAAGAGACCCAGTACTTC.

The chain has TRBV28 and TRBJ2-3; no clear D. The V gene lost 7 bases and the J gene lost 2 bases, with 13 bases spanning the gap. Germline V lookup: CDR1 MDHEN, CDR2 SYDVKM. This CDR3 has 14 residues. This chain's CDR3 is CASTGPAITDTQYF. CDR3 sequence (DNA): TGTGCCAGCACGGGTCCGGCAATCACAGATACGCAGTATTTT.

The rearrangement joins TRBV24-1 to TRBJ1-1; 9 positions agree with TRBD1. CDR1 is KGHDR, CDR2 SFDVKD, per germline. This CDR3 is built from 15 residues. Trimming cost V 7 bases and J 8 bases; bases outside gene matches: 13. The DNA of the CDR3 is TGTGCCACCAGGGGGACAGGGCAAAGCGGTACAGAAGCTTTCTTT. As protein: CATRGTGQSGTEAFF.

The chain has TRBV28 and TRBJ1-1, with TRBD1 as a possible D gene (5 bases). In germline, CDR1 is MDHEN, CDR2 SYDVKM. The CDR3 is 13 residues long. The CDR3 DNA reads as TGTGCTTGCAGGCAACAGGTGAACACTGAAGCTTTCTTT. As protein: CACRQQVNTEAFF.

V is TRBV28 and J is TRBJ2-7; D is possibly TRBD1 (6 bases). V was clipped by 4 bases and J by 3 bases, with 7 bases between them. The CDR3 is made up of 12 amino acids. CDR1 MDHEN and CDR2 SYDVKM come from the germline V gene. DNA for the CDR3: TGTGCCAGCAGTTCAGGGGTCTACGAGCAGTACTTC. It translates to CASSSGVYEQYF.

CDR3 protein: CAKQGGLYTDTQYF. The CDR3 DNA sequence: TGTGCCAAACAGGGGGGACTTTACACAGATACGCAGTATTTT. The chain combines TRBV2 with TRBJ2-3, with 8 bases fitting TRBD1. The CDR3 sequence is 14 residues long. V shed 10 bases and J 2 bases; nucleotides not matched to a gene: 8. Germline CDR1 SNHLY, CDR2 FYNNEI.

The chain recombines TRBV7-9 with TRBJ2-7, with 11 bases lining up with TRBD1. Trimming took 1 base from V and 0 from J; bases not matched to a gene: 5. Per the germline V gene, CDR1 is SEHNR and CDR2 is FQNEAQ (reference sequence). The CDR3 sequence is 17 residues long. CDR3 protein: CASSLGRDRGFSYEQYF. CDR3 DNA sequence: TGTGCCAGCAGCTTAGGGCGGGACAGGGGGTTCTCCTACGAGCAGTACTTC.

This clone was observed a handful of times. The J gene is TRBJ2-3, the V gene TRBV7-6; D may be TRBD2 (7 bases). V lost 7 bases and J lost 2, with 13 bases in between. The CDR3 has 14 residues. Germline V lookup: CDR1 SGHVS, CDR2 FNYEAQ. In DNA form, the CDR3 reads TGTGCCAGCATGGGGGGGGCCTACACAGATACGCAGTATTTT. This sequence encodes CASMGGAYTDTQYF. Combining the CDR3 with reference TRBV7-6 and TRBJ2-3 gives the whole variable domain GAGVSQSPRYKVTKRGQDVALRCDPISGHVSLYWYRQALGQGPEFLTYFNYEAQQDKSGLPNDRFSAERPEGSISTLTIQRTEQRDSAMYRCASMGGAYTDTQYFGPGTRLTVL.

This chain uses TRBV6-4 with TRBJ1-2, with a weak D call TRBD1 (6 bases). Germline V gene sequence: CDR1 MRHNA, CDR2 SNTAGT. Trimming took off 5 bases at V and 2 bases at J, with 12 bases between the two ends. The CDR3 is 14 residues long. This chain's CDR3 is CASSPQQGNYGYTF. CDR3 coding DNA: TGTGCCAGCAGTCCGCAACAGGGAAACTATGGCTACACCTTC.